The sequence of this TCR beta chain was determined in a study of T-cell memory formation after mild COVID-19. This clonotype was recorded a few times. Its antigen remains unidentified. Findings of the study overall: CD4+ contracting clones were mainly CM and EM; CD8+ ones, EMRA.

TCRalpha and TCRbeta libraries used 5'RACE with constant-segment primers and UMIs. TCRdb fed the 5' RACE reads into MiXCR, producing one record per CDR3 protein. The table shows about 260,000 distinct CDR3 sequences, with 7% to 10% occurring only once. The CDR3 is 14 amino acids. From germline, CDR1 is SEHNR and CDR2 FQNEAQ (reference sequence). Trimming cost V 6 bases and J 7 bases; bases outside gene matches: 5. The V gene is TRBV7-9, the J gene TRBJ1-6, with TRBD1 matching 8 bases. This receptor was taken from a man between 18 and 35 years old who had mild COVID-19 (a few samples of this study predate the infection). Cell type and time point are not known. The sample was PBMCs or a T cell subset sorted from them (not recorded which). The DNA of the CDR3 is TGTGCCAGCAGTACTACAGGGGGGAATTCACCCCTCCACTTT. Protein product: CASSTTGGNSPLHF.